This TCR beta chain was captured by sequencing in a study of T cell responses to AZD1222 COVID-19 vaccine (dated by TCRdb to the early 2020s). Looking at the study overall: AZD1222 recipients given second doses at about 4 weeks or at about 12 weeks were pooled, since spike-specific TCR depth and breadth were not found to differ between the two schedules. TCR sequencing was performed for roughly 250 trial participants, of whom roughly 200 were given two doses of AZD1222 and around 25 were given two doses of MenACWY control vaccine. Trial participants were enrolled by age into subgroups of 18-55, 56-69 and 70-plus years, and 148, 28 and 57 TCR-sequenced participants, respectively, were included in these subgroups. The study at large found these results: Participants were mostly white British, with more females than males. The authors suggested clonal diversity may have been underestimated. CD4 TCRs associated with the vaccine covered the entire spike protein, and the dominant responses were in regions 160-218 and 743-854. Epitopes outside the regions mutated in the B.1.351 and B.1.1.7 variants were reportedly recognized by nearly half of the unique spike-specific TCRs. After two AZD1222 doses, both the breadth and the depth of spike-specific TCRs were significantly higher than at day 0 and than in MenACWY recipients. Because no samples from the day 14 peak response were available, repertoires could be characterized only after the peak T cell response. Conclusions about previously exposed vaccinees are limited because only a handful of AZD1222 recipients were SARS-CoV-2 seropositive at baseline. In the small 56-69-year group, the increase in depth fell short of significance, most likely because of low power.

Note on this clone: Which antigen it targets is not known. Base qualities are missing; no much larger clone stands one base away.

The CDR3 regions of human TCRbeta chains were analyzed by immunosequencing. As for the authors' bioinformatics: TCRs in the repertoires were matched against a reference library of SARS-CoV-2-specific TCRs that had been generated with the MIRA antigen-specificity platform. Breadth was defined as the fraction of unique TCRs that were SARS-CoV-2-associated. Depth was defined as the fraction of total T cells that were SARS-CoV-2-associated. Each spike-specific TCR was assigned to its reactive spike region and to a CD4 or CD8 class using the MIRA data. Log10-transformed breadth and depth values were compared by one-way ANOVA with Sidak's multiple comparisons tests. In TCRdb, the immuneACCESS table is reduced to in-frame sequences with V and J assigned. These tables do not hold every clone; where another copy was compared, an unresolved V gene accounts for under half, and the others remain unexplained. Clonal size and the V and J genes are those of that table, whereas D and trimming came from the DNA. Here the sample has over 110,000 clones; approximately 90% occur a single time. Just over 5.5% of the sample rests with the top ten.

V is reduced by 0 bases and J by 6 bases, leaving a spacing of 12 bases between them. The germline V gene (reference sequence) yields LNHDA for CDR1 and SQIVND for CDR2. There are 15 amino acids in the CDR3, from cysteine to phenylalanine inclusive. Here the CDR3 DNA is all that survives: 45 bases in frame from base 1. The sample's time point label is to be understood as: baseline before first vaccination. Vaccinee samples came from UK trials COV001 and COV002, including a single-blind randomized controlled phase 2/3 trial of AZD1222 (ChAdOx1 nCoV-19) in healthy adults. For TCRbeta chain sequencing, PBMC samples were collected from trial participants at day 0 and at day 28 after the second dose.

The chain employs TRBV19 and TRBJ1-5; the D gene cannot be resolved reliably. The receptor was derived from an adult in good health. Sample: peripheral blood, taken on day 0 of AZD1222 vaccination. The DNA reads TGTGCCAGTAGTATAGACTCCTCGGGCTTTCAGCCCCAGCATTTT. This codes for CASSIDSSGFQPQHF.